The 11 T cell receptor beta chains reported below all come from one sample, sequenced in a study of shared clonotypes between healthy human individuals (dated by TCRdb to 2020 to 2021). Library prep was done by the immunoSEQ multiplex PCR assay. TCRdb re-hosts the immuneACCESS table, in-frame sequences only. Its copies lack some clones; in the studies checked, an unresolved V gene accounts for under half of them, and the cause for the rest is not known. The sample table contains about 2.4 million clones; only one count was recorded for roughly 93% of them. Of the sample, 0.36% falls within the top ten clones. Sequencing input: naive CD4+ T cells from PBMCs. The cell subset or site label, read with the paper, signifies: CD45RA+ positively selected. The receptor source for this set is a man younger than 30 in good health. Some clones in this sample may be carry-over from other donors' samples.

This clone appeared a few times. The V and J genes are TRBV30 and TRBJ1-4; a weak D match, TRBD1 (6 bases). The CDR3 extends over 12 amino acids. Germline CDR1 reads GTSNPN; CDR2 reads SVGIG (reference sequence). V was shortened by 5 bases and J by 6 bases, with 10 bases between the two germline ends. In nucleotides, the CDR3 is TGTGCCTGGGATACAGGGTATGAAAAACTGTTTTTT. Amino acids: CAWDTGYEKLFF.

The V call is TRBV4-1, the J call TRBJ1-5; D is unclear. The CDR3 loop spans 17 amino acids. V lost 0 bases, J lost 0 bases, and 12 bases lay in between. The germline CDR1 and CDR2 sequences are MGHRA and YSYEKL. CDR3 sequence: CASSQDPQTGSNQPQHF. The CDR3 region has the DNA TGCGCCAGCAGCCAAGATCCACAGACCGGTAGCAATCAGCCCCAGCATTTT.

The chain uses TRBV11-3 and TRBJ2-1, with a tentative D call TRBD2 (6 bases). Germline CDR1 and CDR2: SGHNT and YENEEA. The CDR3 sequence is 17 residues long. Deletions cut 1 base from V and 1 base from J, with 14 bases between. The CDR3 DNA follows: TGTGCCAGCAGCTTAGCTACAGGACTATCTTCCTACAATGAGCAGTTCTTC. Translated: CASSLATGLSSYNEQFF.

This chain joins TRBV5-1 and TRBJ2-2; 7 bases map to TRBD1. With V trimmed by 4 bases and J by 3 bases, 6 bases remained unmatched. The CDR3 contains 15 residues. CDR1 and CDR2 (germline): SGHRS, YFSETQ. The CDR3 DNA follows: TGCGCCAGCAGCAAACGGACAGGCTACACCGGGGAGCTGTTTTTT. This translates into CASSKRTGYTGELFF.

The chain links TRBV4-1 to TRBJ1-2; maybe TRBD1 (5 bases). This CDR3 spans 18 amino acids. The germline V gene encodes CDR1 MGHRA and CDR2 YSYEKL. Deletions cut 0 bases from V and 6 bases from J, with 23 bases between. CDR3 DNA: TGCGCCAGCAGCCAAGATTGGTTTCGTAAGGGACCCGCGGATGGCTACACCTTC. Translating gives CASSQDWFRKGPADGYTF.

The chain combines TRBV14 with TRBJ1-4; D remains ambiguous. Per germline, CDR1 SGHDN and CDR2 FVKESK. The CDR3 totals 18 residues. V shed 3 bases and J shed 7 bases, with 24 bases lying between them. In DNA form, the CDR3 reads TGTGCCAGCAGCCAGCTAGTCATAACTCGCATTATCCCTGAAAAACTGTTTTTT. Encoded protein: CASSQLVITRIIPEKLFF.

This clone was seen only once. This rearrangement joins TRBV4-2 to TRBJ2-7; 10 bases agree with TRBD2. J gave up 7 bases and V 0 bases, and 12 bases lay outside the gene matches. Germline CDR1 reads LGHNA; CDR2 reads YNFKEQ. This CDR3 has 17 residues. The chain's CDR3 is CASSQDLASGGPLEQYF. The CDR3 coding sequence is TGTGCCAGCAGCCAAGATCTAGCTAGCGGGGGACCGCTGGAGCAGTACTTC.

The chain joins TRBV2 to TRBJ1-5, with TRBD1 matching over 7 bases. Trimming at V came to 9 bases and at J to 0 bases, leaving 8 bases not matched to a gene. Per germline, CDR1 SNHLY and CDR2 FYNNEI. The CDR3 length is 15 residues. The CDR3: CARAGGPGSNQPQHF. The DNA of the CDR3 is TGTGCCAGAGCAGGGGGGCCGGGTAGCAATCAGCCCCAGCATTTT.

The chain employs TRBV2 and TRBJ2-7, with D maybe TRBD2 (6 bases). The CDR3 spans 13 residues. Germline V gene lookup returns CDR1 SNHLY and CDR2 FYNNEI. Trimming removed 6 bases from V and 9 bases from J, with 18 bases in between. CDR3 amino acids: CASREGPPSGQYF. The CDR3 region has the DNA TGTGCCAGCAGGGAGGGACCGCCGAGCGGGCAGTACTTC.

The table lists this clone with a count of one. The chain is built from TRBV25-1 and TRBJ2-5; 8 nucleotides align to TRBD2. The CDR3 contains 15 residues. After removal of 1 base from V and 5 bases from J, the junction contained 6 bases not matched to a gene. Germline lookup yields CDR1 MGHDK and CDR2 SYGVNS. CDR3 nucleotides: TGTGCCAGCAGTGAATTGCGGGGGGCGGACGAGACCCAGTACTTC. It is translated as CASSELRGADETQYF.

The chain employs TRBV28 and TRBJ2-1, with a weak D call TRBD1 (6 bases). Trimming took off 6 bases at V and 13 bases at J, with 13 bases between the two ends. Germline assignment: CDR1 MDHEN and CDR2 SYDVKM. The CDR3 has 11 residues. CDR3 residues: CASSTGKGQFF. DNA of the CDR3: TGTGCCAGCAGCACAGGGAAGGGTCAGTTCTTC. Combining the CDR3 with reference TRBV28 and TRBJ2-1 gives the whole variable domain DVKVTQSSRYLVKRTGEKVFLECVQDMDHENMFWYRQDPGLGLRLIYFSYDVKMKEKGDIPEGYSVSREKKERFSLILESASTNQTSMYLCASSTGKGQFFGPGTRLTVL.